The sequence of this T cell receptor beta chain was determined in a study of preoperative IRX-2 immunotherapy in early breast cancer. This table comes from immunoSEQ multiplex PCR, and its TCRdb copy is limited to in-frame clones, with some not included. Found here are 40,000 to 45,000 clones, 60% to 85% of them singletons; the top ten hold approximately 1.1%. Treatment meaning: preoperative locoregional IRX-2 cytokine immunotherapy. Samples came from a phase Ib trial of preoperative locoregional IRX-2 cytokine immunotherapy. V lost 6 bases and J 6 bases, leaving 11 bases between the germline ends. The germline CDR1 and CDR2 sequences are MDHEN and SYDVKM. This CDR3 spans 13 amino acids.

The chain employs TRBV28 and TRBJ1-4, with D unresolved. The receptor comes from a human donor with breast cancer. This sample comprised tumor tissue, obtained after IRX-2 immunotherapy. The CDR3 coding sequence is TGTGCCAGCAGACAAGCGACCCATGAAAAACTGTTTTTT. Protein sequence: CASRQATHEKLFF.